A single sample is the source of the 17 T cell receptor beta chains below, sequenced in a study of blood T cell repertoires in COVID-19. The data were produced by immunoSEQ multiplex PCR, yet TCRdb's version contains in-frame clones alone and is incomplete. Of under 300,000 clones in the sample, approximately 90% were seen once. Sample: PBMCs or T cells enriched from blood (not recorded which). The receptors derive from a woman in her 40s with acute COVID-19.

The chain combines TRBV6-5 with TRBJ2-7; 8 nucleotides match TRBD1. V dropped 6 bases and J dropped 2; count of bases not matched to a gene: 3. Germline loops: CDR1 MNHEY, CDR2 SVGAGI. The CDR3 loop spans 13 amino acids. CDR3 sequence: CASSRGPTYEQYV. The CDR3 DNA sequence: TGTGCCAGCAGCAGGGGGCCTACCTACGAGCAGTACGTC.

This clone was counted once. The chain couples TRBV5-1 to TRBJ1-2; 12 bases align to TRBD1. J was trimmed by 7 bases and V by 0 bases; bases with no gene match: 7. Germline assignment: CDR1 SGHRS and CDR2 YFSETQ. The CDR3 consists of 16 residues. CDR3 sequence reads: CASSLAGGGQGAGYTF. The CDR3 bases are TGCGCCAGCAGCTTGGCCGGAGGGGGACAGGGGGCTGGCTACACCTTC. Looking up the rest from reference TRBV5-1 and TRBJ1-2 gives the full variable domain: KAGVTQTPRYLIKTRGQQVTLSCSPISGHRSVSWYQQTPGQGLQFLFEYFSETQRNKGNFPGRFSGRQFSNSRSEMNVSTLELGDSALYLCASSLAGGGQGAGYTFGSGTRLTVV.

The chain links TRBV7-9 to TRBJ1-1; TRBD1 aligns across 8 bases. The CDR3 loop spans 14 amino acids. Germline V CDR1 and CDR2: SEHNR, FQNEAQ (reference sequence). With V trimmed by 4 bases and J by 5 bases, 6 bases remained unmatched. The CDR3 reads CASSSNRGGTEAFF. As DNA, the CDR3 is TGTGCCAGCAGCTCAAACAGGGGGGGAACTGAAGCTTTCTTT. Together with reference TRBV7-9 and TRBJ1-1, the CDR3 gives the full variable domain: DTGVSQNPRHKITKRGQNVTFRCDPISEHNRLYWYRQTLGQGPEFLTYFQNEAQLEKSRLLSDRFSAERPKGSFSTLEIQRTEQGDSAMYLCASSSNRGGTEAFFGQGTRLTVV.

The chain joins TRBV2 to TRBJ2-5; TRBD2 agrees at 10 bases. V lost 4 bases, J lost 5 bases, and 7 bases stayed unmatched. CDR1 is SNHLY, CDR2 FYNNEI, per germline. CDR3 length: 15 residues. DNA for the CDR3: TGTGCCAGCAGTGTACCTAGCGGGAGCGGGGAGACCCAGTACTTC. Encoded protein: CASSVPSGSGETQYF.

This sequence joins TRBV20-1 and TRBJ2-5, with 9 bases aligning to TRBD1. Germline CDR1 DFQATT, CDR2 SNEGSKA (reference sequence). J lost 5 bases, V lost 3 bases, and 16 bases had no gene match. The CDR3 is 17 residues long. The CDR3 loop reads CSASSPLGQGLRETQYF. CDR3 coding DNA: TGCAGTGCTAGTTCCCCCTTAGGACAGGGGTTAAGGGAGACCCAGTACTTC.

V and J are TRBV2 and TRBJ2-3, with 14 bases identical to TRBD2. Germline CDR1 and CDR2: SNHLY and FYNNEI. V was pared by 6 bases and J by 2 bases, with 1 base of the junction left unmatched. The CDR3 has 15 residues. CDR3 sequence: CASRTSGGATDTQYF. The CDR3, as DNA: TGTGCCAGCAGGACTAGCGGGGGGGCCACAGATACGCAGTATTTT.

The chain carries TRBV18 and TRBJ2-7; no firm D call. V lost 0 bases, J lost 5 bases, and 11 bases lay in between. The germline V gene has CDR1 KGHSH and CDR2 LQKENI. This CDR3 region has 14 residues. In DNA, the CDR3 is TGTGCCAGCTCACCACCGTTCGCAGAGGACGAGCAGTACTTC. Amino acid sequence: CASSPPFAEDEQYF.

Only a few counts were recorded for this clone. The chain couples TRBV5-1 to TRBJ2-3, with 9 nucleotides matching TRBD2. This CDR3 has 16 residues. CDR1 SGHRS and CDR2 YFSETQ come from the germline V gene. V was clipped by 0 bases and J by 6 bases; unmatched bases: 8. Here the CDR3 DNA reads TGCGCCAGCAGCTTGGGCATTAGCGGGGGCGTTGATACGCAGTATTTT. Translating gives CASSLGISGGVDTQYF.

The chain has TRBV2 and TRBJ1-5; TRBD1 matches at 8 bases. This CDR3 has 14 amino acids. The germline V gene encodes CDR1 SNHLY and CDR2 FYNNEI. Trimming took 6 bases from V and 2 from J; bases not matched to a gene: 3. CDR3 loop: CASRVGQGNQPQHF. The CDR3 region has the DNA TGTGCCAGCAGAGTGGGACAGGGCAATCAGCCCCAGCATTTT.

This rearrangement joins TRBV5-4 to TRBJ2-1; TRBD2 might be the D (5 bases). Looked up from germline, CDR1 is SGHNT and CDR2 is YYREEE (reference sequence). Trimming stripped 1 base from V and 4 bases from J, with 12 bases between. The CDR3 extends over 15 amino acids. DNA for the CDR3: TGTGCCAGCAGCTTGTCGGGGAACATTTACAATGAGCAGTTCTTC. Translation gives CASSLSGNIYNEQFF.

This chain joins TRBV18 and TRBJ1-5; 7 positions match TRBD1. The CDR3 runs 15 residues. Per the germline V gene, CDR1 is KGHSH and CDR2 is LQKENI. V trimming: 5 bases; J trimming: 8 bases; junction bases outside the gene matches: 12. The CDR3 DNA sequence: TGTGCCAGCTCATCGCAACAGGGGCTTCAGGAGCCCCAGCATTTT. Translation: CASSSQQGLQEPQHF.

In this sample, this clone turned up once. The chain recombines TRBV5-1 with TRBJ1-2; a possible D gene is TRBD1 (5 bases). This CDR3 is 13 amino acids long. Germline CDR1 and CDR2: SGHRS and YFSETQ. V was pared by 0 bases and J by 7 bases, with 10 bases between. The CDR3, as DNA: TGCGCCAGCAGCTTGGGGCAGGGCAGTGGCTACACCTTC. It specifies CASSLGQGSGYTF.

The chain has TRBV7-6 and TRBJ1-1; no reliable D call. The CDR3 is 14 amino acids. The germline V gene has CDR1 SGHVS and CDR2 FNYEAQ. Between the trimmed V and J ends, which lost 5 bases and 2 bases, there was a span of 12 bases. In DNA, the CDR3 is TGTGCCAGCAGCCAAACTGCCGTAAACACTGAAGCTTTCTTT. Its protein product is CASSQTAVNTEAFF.

V and J are TRBV6-2 or TRBV6-3 and TRBJ2-7; unclear D gene. Germline loops: CDR1 MNHEY, CDR2 SVGEGT. V was pared by 5 bases and J by 1 base, with 18 bases between. This CDR3 has 16 residues. The CDR3 loop is CASSATERTSSYEQYF. The CDR3 coding sequence is TGTGCCAGCAGTGCCACCGAGAGAACTTCGTCCTACGAGCAGTACTTC.

This sequence joins TRBV29-1 and TRBJ2-3; TRBD2 matches 7 bases. V trimming: 6 bases; J trimming: 12 bases; junction bases outside the gene matches: 9. The CDR3 contains 11 residues. Germline-derived CDR1 and CDR2 are SQVTM and ANQGSEA. In nucleotides, the CDR3 is TGCAGCGTCGGACTAGAGGGCCCACAGTATTTT. As protein: CSVGLEGPQYF.

The V and J genes are TRBV7-2 and TRBJ2-3; TRBD1 matches at 7 bases. Unmatched junction bases numbered 12, after V lost 3 bases and J lost 3 bases. The CDR3 totals 17 residues. Per germline, CDR1 SGHTA and CDR2 FQGNSA. CDR3 in amino acids: CASSFGRTGRSTDTQYF. In DNA form, the CDR3 reads TGTGCCAGCAGCTTCGGGCGGACAGGTAGATCGACAGATACGCAGTATTTT.

V gene TRBV4-3 combines with J gene TRBJ1-4; 8 positions match TRBD1. Germline values: CDR1 LGHNA, CDR2 YSLEER. The CDR3 loop spans 15 amino acids. The V and J ends lost 1 base and 8 bases, in that order; junction bases with no gene match: 6. The CDR3 nucleotides are TGCGCCAGCAGCCAAGTGGGACAGGCCAGCGAAAAACTGTTTTTT. Translating it yields CASSQVGQASEKLFF.